This T cell receptor beta chain was sequenced during a study of PD-1 blockade in classical Hodgkin lymphoma. Each of the patients experienced relapse following autologous stem cell transplantation, and their brentuximab vedotin exposure differed. When best responses were assessed, they were complete response, partial response or progressive disease. In the case of this clone: What it recognizes is unknown.

TCRdb's table, derived via immunoSEQ multiplex PCR, lists solely in-frame clones and lacks some. The sample records tens of thousands of clones, over 70% being singletons. Study findings and constraints: Only CD4+ TCR diversity, not CD8+, had risen significantly by C4D1. Diminished baseline TCR diversity has been reported in newly diagnosed patients relative to healthy donors.

Germline V CDR1 and CDR2: LGHNA, YSLEER. V dropped 4 bases and J dropped 1 base, with 23 bases sitting between them. The CDR3 has 19 amino acids. Source: peripheral blood mononuclear cells (PBMCs), taken at baseline. This receptor was obtained from a human donor with classical Hodgkin lymphoma. The chain has TRBV4-3 and TRBJ2-1, with D tentatively TRBD1 (5 bases). In DNA form, the CDR3 reads TGCGCCAGCAGCCCTAAGCCGGGCGCCTTTCAGGGTTCCTACAATGAGCAGTTCTTC. This encodes CASSPKPGAFQGSYNEQFF.